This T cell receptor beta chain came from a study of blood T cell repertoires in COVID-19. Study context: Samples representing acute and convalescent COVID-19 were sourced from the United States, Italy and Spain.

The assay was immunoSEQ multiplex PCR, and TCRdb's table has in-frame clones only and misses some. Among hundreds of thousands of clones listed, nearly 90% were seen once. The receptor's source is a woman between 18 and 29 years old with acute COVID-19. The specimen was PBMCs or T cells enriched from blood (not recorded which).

CDR3 residues: CASSQDRFATNEKLFF. The CDR3 DNA is TGTGCCAGCAGCCAAGACAGGTTTGCAACTAATGAAAAACTGTTTTTT. The chain joins TRBV3-1 (or the pseudogene TRBV3-2) to TRBJ1-4; D not resolved. Germline lookup yields CDR1 LGHDT and CDR2 YNNKEL (reference sequence). The ends were cut back, 0 bases at V and 0 bases at J, with 8 bases in the middle. There are 16 residues in the CDR3.